This T cell receptor (beta chain) originates from a study of blood T cell repertoires in COVID-19. CDR1 and CDR2 from the germline V gene are SEHNR and FQNEAQ (reference sequence). The J segment lost 2 bases and the V segment lost 5 bases, leaving 7 bases of the junction unmatched. The CDR3 runs 15 residues. Here immunoSEQ multiplex PCR was the method, and the copy in TCRdb shows in-frame clones only, minus some. Counted here are fewer than 250,000 clones, 83% occurring once; the ten biggest clones make up less than 6.5%. The gene calls are TRBV7-9 and TRBJ2-7; 9 bases map to TRBD1. The TCR was taken from a human donor in a cohort sampled during active COVID-19. Sequencing was carried out using peripheral blood. CDR3 nucleotide sequence: TGTGCCAGCAGCCAACGAGGGACAGGGACCTACGAGCAGTACTTC. Translated, it gives CASSQRGTGTYEQYF.